This T cell receptor (beta chain) was found in a study of control samples from healthy donors and cancer patients. The germline CDR1 and CDR2 sequences are LGHDT and YNNKEL (reference sequence). This CDR3 is built from 13 residues. The ends were cut back, 4 bases at V and 7 bases at J, with 14 bases in the middle. Produced via immunoSEQ multiplex PCR; TCRdb's table is partial and in-frame only. The sample yields about 97,000 clones, roughly nine tenths seen once. What was sequenced was blood. This clonotype was obtained from a woman aged 18-30 years in good health. The V gene is TRBV3-1 (or the pseudogene TRBV3-2), the J gene TRBJ2-7; D is undetermined. CDR3 in DNA: TGTGCCAGCAGCCTCTGGTGGGCTGGGGAGCAGTACTTC. Its translation: CASSLWWAGEQYF.